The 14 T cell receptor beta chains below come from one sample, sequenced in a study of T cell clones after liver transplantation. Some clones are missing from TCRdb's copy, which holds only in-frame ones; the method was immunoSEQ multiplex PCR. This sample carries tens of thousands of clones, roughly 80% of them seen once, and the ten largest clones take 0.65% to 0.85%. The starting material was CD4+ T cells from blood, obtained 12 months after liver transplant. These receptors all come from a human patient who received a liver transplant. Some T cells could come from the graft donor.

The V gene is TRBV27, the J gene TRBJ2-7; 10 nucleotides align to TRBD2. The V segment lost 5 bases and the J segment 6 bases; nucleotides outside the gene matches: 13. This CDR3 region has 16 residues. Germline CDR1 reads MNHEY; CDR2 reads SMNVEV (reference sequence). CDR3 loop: CASSRSSGSRSFEQYF. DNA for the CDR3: TGTGCCAGCAGTAGGTCTAGCGGGAGTAGGTCGTTCGAGCAGTACTTC.

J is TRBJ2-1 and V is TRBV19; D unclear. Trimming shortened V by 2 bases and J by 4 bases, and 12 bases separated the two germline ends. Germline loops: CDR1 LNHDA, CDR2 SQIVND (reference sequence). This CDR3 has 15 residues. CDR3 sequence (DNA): TGTGCCAGTAGTATAAAGGGTTCCAGGTACAATGAGCAGTTCTTC. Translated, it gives CASSIKGSRYNEQFF.

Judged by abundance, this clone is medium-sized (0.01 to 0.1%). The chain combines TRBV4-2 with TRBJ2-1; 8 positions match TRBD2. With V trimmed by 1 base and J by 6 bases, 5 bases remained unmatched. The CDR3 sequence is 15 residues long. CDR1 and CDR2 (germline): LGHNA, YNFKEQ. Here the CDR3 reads CASSQGAGRANEQFF. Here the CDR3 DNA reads TGTGCCAGCAGCCAAGGGGCCGGGAGGGCCAATGAGCAGTTCTTC.

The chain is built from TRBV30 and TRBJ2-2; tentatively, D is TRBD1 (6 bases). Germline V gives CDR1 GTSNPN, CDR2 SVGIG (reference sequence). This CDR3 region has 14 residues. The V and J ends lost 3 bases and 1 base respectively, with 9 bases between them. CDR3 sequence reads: CAWRRQVNTGELFF. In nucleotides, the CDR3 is TGTGCCTGGAGAAGACAGGTGAACACCGGGGAGCTGTTTTTT.

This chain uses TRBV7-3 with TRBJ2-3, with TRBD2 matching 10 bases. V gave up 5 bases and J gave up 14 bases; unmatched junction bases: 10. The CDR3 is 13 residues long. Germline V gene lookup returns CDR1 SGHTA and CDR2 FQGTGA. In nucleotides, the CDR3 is TGTGCCAGCAGCCAAGGACTAGCGGAATTGCCGTATTTT. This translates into CASSQGLAELPYF.

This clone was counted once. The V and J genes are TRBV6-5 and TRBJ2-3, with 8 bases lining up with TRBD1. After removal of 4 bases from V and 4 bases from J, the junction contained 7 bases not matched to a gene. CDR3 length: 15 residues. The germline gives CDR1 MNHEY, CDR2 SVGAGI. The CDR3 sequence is CASSSPGQGPDTQYF. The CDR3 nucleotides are TGTGCCAGCAGTTCACCTGGACAGGGACCAGATACGCAGTATTTT.

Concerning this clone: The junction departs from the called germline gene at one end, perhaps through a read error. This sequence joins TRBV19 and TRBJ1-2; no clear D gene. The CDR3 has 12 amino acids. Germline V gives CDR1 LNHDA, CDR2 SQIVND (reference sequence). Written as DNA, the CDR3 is TGTGCCAGTAGTATAGTCCAGGCACCTCTCATCTTC. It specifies CASSIVQAPLIF.

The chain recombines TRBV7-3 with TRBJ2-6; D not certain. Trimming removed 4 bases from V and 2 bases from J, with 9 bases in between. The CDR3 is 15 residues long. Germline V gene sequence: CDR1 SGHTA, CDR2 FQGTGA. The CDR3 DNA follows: TGTGCCAGCAGCTGGACCCGGGCTGGGGCCAACGTCCTGACTTTC. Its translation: CASSWTRAGANVLTF. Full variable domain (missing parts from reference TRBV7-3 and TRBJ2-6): GAGVSQTPSNKVTEKGKYVELRCDPISGHTALYWYRQSLGQGPEFLIYFQGTGAADDSGLPNDRFFAVRPEGSVSTLKIQRTERGDSAVYLCASSWTRAGANVLTFGAGSRLTVL.

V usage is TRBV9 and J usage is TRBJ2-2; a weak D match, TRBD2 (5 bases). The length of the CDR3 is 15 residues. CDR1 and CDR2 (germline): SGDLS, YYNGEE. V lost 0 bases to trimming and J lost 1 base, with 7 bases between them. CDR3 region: CASSVGLLNTGELFF. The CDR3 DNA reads TGTGCCAGCAGCGTAGGACTACTGAACACCGGGGAGCTGTTTTTT.

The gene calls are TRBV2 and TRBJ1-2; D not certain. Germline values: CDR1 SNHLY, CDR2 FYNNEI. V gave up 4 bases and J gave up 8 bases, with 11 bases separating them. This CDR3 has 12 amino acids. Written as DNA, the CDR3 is TGTGCCAGCAGTGTTGACTCATACGGCTACACCTTC. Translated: CASSVDSYGYTF.

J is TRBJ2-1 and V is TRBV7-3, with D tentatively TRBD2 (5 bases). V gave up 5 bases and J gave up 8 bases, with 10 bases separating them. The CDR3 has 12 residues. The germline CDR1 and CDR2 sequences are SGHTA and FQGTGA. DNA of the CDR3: TGTGCCAGCAGCCGAGGAGGAGATGAGCAGTTCTTC. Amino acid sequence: CASSRGGDEQFF. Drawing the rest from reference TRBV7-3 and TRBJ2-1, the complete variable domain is GAGVSQTPSNKVTEKGKYVELRCDPISGHTALYWYRQSLGQGPEFLIYFQGTGAADDSGLPNDRFFAVRPEGSVSTLKIQRTERGDSAVYLCASSRGGDEQFFGPGTRLTVL.

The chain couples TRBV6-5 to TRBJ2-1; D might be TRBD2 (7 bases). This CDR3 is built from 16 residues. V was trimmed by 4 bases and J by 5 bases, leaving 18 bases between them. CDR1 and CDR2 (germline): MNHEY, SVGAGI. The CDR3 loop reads CASSSWGGQRDNEQFF. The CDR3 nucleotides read TGTGCCAGCAGTTCCTGGGGGGGACAAAGGGACAATGAGCAGTTCTTC.

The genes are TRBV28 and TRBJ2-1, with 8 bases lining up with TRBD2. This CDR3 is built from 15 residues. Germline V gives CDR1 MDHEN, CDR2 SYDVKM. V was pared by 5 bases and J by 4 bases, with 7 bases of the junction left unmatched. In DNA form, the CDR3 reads TGTGCCAGCAGTCCCACTAGCGGCCTGTACAATGAGCAGTTCTTC. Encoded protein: CASSPTSGLYNEQFF.

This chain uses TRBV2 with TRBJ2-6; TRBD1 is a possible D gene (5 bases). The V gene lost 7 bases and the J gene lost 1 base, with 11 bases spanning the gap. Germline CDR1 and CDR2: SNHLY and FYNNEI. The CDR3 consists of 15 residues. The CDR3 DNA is TGTGCCAGCAATCCAGGGATATCTGGGGCCAACGTCCTGACTTTC. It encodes CASNPGISGANVLTF.